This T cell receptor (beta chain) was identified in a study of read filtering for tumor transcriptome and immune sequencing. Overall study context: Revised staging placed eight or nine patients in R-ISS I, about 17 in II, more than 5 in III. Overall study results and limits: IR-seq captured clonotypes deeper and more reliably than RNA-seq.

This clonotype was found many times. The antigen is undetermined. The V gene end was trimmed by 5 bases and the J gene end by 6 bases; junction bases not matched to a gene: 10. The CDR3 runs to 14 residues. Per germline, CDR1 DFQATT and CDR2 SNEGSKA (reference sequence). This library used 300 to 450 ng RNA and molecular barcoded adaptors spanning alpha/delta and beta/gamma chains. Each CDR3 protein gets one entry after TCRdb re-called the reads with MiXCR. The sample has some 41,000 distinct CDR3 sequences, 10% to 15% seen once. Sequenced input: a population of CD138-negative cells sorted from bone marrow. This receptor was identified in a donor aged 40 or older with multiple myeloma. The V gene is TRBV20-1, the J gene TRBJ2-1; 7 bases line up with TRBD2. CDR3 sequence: CSAGPSGRINEQFF. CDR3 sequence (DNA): TGCAGTGCTGGACCTAGCGGCCGTATCAATGAGCAGTTCTTC.